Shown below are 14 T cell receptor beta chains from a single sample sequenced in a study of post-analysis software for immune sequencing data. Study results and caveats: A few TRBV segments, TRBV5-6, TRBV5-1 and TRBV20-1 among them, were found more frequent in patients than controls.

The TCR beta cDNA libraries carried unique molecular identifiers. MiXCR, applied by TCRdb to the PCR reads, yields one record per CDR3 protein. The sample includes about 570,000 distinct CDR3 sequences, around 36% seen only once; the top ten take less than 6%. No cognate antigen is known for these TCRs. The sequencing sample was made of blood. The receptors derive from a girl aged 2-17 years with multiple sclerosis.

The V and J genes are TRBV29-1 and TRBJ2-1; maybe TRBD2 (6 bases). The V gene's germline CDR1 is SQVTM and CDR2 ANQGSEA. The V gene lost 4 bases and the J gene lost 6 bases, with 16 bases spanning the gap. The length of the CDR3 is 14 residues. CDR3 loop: CSVVRGRGGNEQFF. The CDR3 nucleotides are TGCAGCGTTGTTAGAGGTAGGGGAGGCAATGAGCAGTTCTTC.

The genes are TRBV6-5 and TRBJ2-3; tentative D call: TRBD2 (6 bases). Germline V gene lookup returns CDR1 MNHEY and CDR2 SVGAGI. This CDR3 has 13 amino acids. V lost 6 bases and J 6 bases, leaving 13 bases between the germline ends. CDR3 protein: CASSPGVADTQYF. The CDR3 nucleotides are TGTGCCAGCAGCCCGGGGGTAGCCGATACGCAGTATTTT.

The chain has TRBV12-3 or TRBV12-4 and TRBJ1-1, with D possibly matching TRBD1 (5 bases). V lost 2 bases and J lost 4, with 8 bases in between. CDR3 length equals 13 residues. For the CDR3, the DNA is TGTGCCAGCAGTTTATCAGGGACCACTGAAGCTTTCTTT. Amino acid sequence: CASSLSGTTEAFF.

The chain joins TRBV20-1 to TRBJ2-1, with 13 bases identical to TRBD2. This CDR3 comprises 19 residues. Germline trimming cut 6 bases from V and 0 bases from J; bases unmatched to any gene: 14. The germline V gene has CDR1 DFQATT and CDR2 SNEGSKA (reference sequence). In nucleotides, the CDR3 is TGCAGTGCGCTGAAACCGGGACTAGCGGGGCCCAGCTCCTACAATGAGCAGTTCTTC. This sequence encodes CSALKPGLAGPSSYNEQFF.

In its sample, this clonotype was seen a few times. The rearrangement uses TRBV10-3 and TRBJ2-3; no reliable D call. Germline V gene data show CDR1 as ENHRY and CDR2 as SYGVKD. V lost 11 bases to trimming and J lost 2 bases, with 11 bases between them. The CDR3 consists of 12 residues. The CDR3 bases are TGTGCCTCCTCCGGAGACACAGATACGCAGTATTTT. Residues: CASSGDTDTQYF.

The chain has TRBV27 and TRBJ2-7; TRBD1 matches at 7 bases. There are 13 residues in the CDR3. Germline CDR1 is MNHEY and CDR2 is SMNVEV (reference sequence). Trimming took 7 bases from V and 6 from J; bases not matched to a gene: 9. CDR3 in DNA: TGTGCCAGCATCCCCGGACAGGTCTGCGAGCAGTACTTC. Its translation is CASIPGQVCEQYF.

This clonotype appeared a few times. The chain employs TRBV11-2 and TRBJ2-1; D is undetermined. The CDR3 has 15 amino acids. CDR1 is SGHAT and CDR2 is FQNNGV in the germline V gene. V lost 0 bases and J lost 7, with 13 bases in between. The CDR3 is CASSLDRHDVNEQFF. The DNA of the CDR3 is TGTGCCAGCAGCTTAGATCGCCACGACGTGAATGAGCAGTTCTTC.

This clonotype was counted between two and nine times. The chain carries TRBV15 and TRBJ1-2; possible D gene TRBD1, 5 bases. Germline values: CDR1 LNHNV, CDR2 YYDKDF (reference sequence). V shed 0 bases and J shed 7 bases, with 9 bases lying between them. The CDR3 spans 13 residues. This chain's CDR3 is CATSRDRQGGYTF. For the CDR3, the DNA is TGTGCCACCAGCAGAGATCGGCAGGGTGGCTACACCTTC.

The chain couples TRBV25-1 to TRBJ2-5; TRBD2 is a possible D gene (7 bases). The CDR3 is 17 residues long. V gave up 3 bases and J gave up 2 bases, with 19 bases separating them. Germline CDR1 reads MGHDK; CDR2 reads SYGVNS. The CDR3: CASSDKQGLILQETQYF. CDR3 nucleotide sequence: TGTGCCAGCAGTGACAAACAGGGACTAATACTACAAGAGACCCAGTACTTC.

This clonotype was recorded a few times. The CDR3 DNA is TGTGCCATCAGTGAGTCAGGGGAACAAGAGACCCAGTACTTC. Protein sequence: CAISESGEQETQYF. The chain combines TRBV10-3 with TRBJ2-5; a possible D gene is TRBD1 (5 bases). V lost 0 bases and J 2 bases, leaving 7 bases between the germline ends. Germline values: CDR1 ENHRY, CDR2 SYGVKD. This CDR3 has 14 residues.

CDR3: CASSSKQGEQFF. For the CDR3, the DNA is TGTGCCAGCAGCTCAAAACAGGGTGAGCAGTTCTTC. This chain joins TRBV27 and TRBJ2-1; weak D call: TRBD1 (6 bases). Germline CDR1 reads MNHEY; CDR2 reads SMNVEV (reference sequence). The CDR3 is made up of 12 amino acids. The V end lost 6 bases, the J end lost 9 bases, and 12 bases lay between the germline ends.

The CDR3 reads CASSFSGQGNEQFF. CDR3 in DNA: TGTGCCAGCAGTTTTTCCGGCCAGGGTAATGAGCAGTTCTTC. The J gene is TRBJ2-1, the V gene TRBV12-3 or TRBV12-4, with a possible D match to TRBD1 (5 bases). The V and J ends lost 3 bases and 7 bases respectively, with 13 bases between them. The length of the CDR3 is 14 residues.

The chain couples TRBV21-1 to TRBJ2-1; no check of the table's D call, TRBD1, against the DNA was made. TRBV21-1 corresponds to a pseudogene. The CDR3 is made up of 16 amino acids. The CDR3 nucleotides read TGTGCCAGCAGCAAGGAGACAGGAAACTACTACAATGAGCAGTTCTTC. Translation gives CASSKETGNYYNEQFF.

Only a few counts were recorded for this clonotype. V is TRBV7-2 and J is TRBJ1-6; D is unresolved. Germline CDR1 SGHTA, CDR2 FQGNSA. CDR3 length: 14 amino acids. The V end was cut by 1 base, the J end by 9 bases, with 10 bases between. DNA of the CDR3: TGTGCCAGCAGCTTAGAGGCAATGCTTTCACCCCTCCACTTT. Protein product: CASSLEAMLSPLHF.